This is a list of T cell receptor beta chains from one sample in a study of shared clonotypes between healthy human individuals. Sequencing was performed with immunoSEQ multiplex PCR; in TCRdb, only in-frame clones are kept and a portion is missing. The table has 450,000 or so clones, approximately 80% seen once; the top ten hold more than 10%. The sequencing input was PBMCs. The receptor set was obtained from a woman aged 40 to 50 in good health. Some clones in this sample may be carry-over from other donors' samples. The CDR3 runs from the conserved cysteine through the conserved F or W.

len: 15
v_gene: TRBV4-3
j_gene: TRBJ1-2
CDR3aa: CASSQGSRANYGYTF

len: 15
v_gene: TRBV28
j_gene: TRBJ2-7
CDR3aa: CASATLAGESYEQYF

len: 16
v_gene: TRBV18
j_gene: -
CDR3aa: CASSPLPTSLRYEQYF

len: 14
v_gene: TRBV9
j_gene: TRBJ2-7
CDR3aa: CASSPGLAAYEQYF

len: 13
v_gene: TRBV11-1
j_gene: TRBJ2-4
CDR3aa: CASNDRAGNIQYF

len: 15
v_gene: TRBV5-5
j_gene: TRBJ2-7
CDR3aa: CASSFRRDREYEQYF

len: 15
v_gene: TRBV4-2
j_gene: TRBJ2-3
CDR3aa: CASSQDWGPQNTQYF

len: 14
v_gene: TRBV6-5
j_gene: TRBJ1-1
CDR3aa: CASIMTGGDTEAFF

len: 13
v_gene: TRBV11-2
j_gene: TRBJ1-1
CDR3aa: CASSLAVNTEAFF

len: 13
v_gene: TRBV6-6
j_gene: TRBJ1-1
CDR3aa: CASSRTGSPEAFF

len: 13
v_gene: TRBV28
j_gene: TRBJ2-3
CDR3aa: CASSGQGIDTQYF

len: 16
v_gene: TRBV7-8
j_gene: TRBJ2-7
CDR3aa: CASSLPLAGGSYEQYF

len: 12
v_gene: TRBV29-1
j_gene: TRBJ2-1
CDR3aa: CSVGGPHNEQFF

len: 16
v_gene: TRBV4-1
j_gene: TRBJ2-7
CDR3aa: CASSQASGRANYEQYF

len: 14
v_gene: TRBV5-3
j_gene: TRBJ2-7
CDR3aa: CARSLWLAGGEQYF

len: 14
v_gene: TRBV21-1
j_gene: TRBJ2-1
CDR3aa: CASSTRDQYNEQFF

len: 13
v_gene: TRBV6-5
j_gene: TRBJ2-5
CDR3aa: CASSYRIQETQYF

len: 16
v_gene: TRBV4-1
j_gene: TRBJ2-5
CDR3aa: CASSQVASGSRKTQYF

len: 15
v_gene: TRBV2
j_gene: TRBJ2-2
CDR3aa: CASSGLAANTGELFF

len: 15
v_gene: TRBV28
j_gene: TRBJ2-7
CDR3aa: CASSPPGQGGYEQYF

len: 12
v_gene: TRBV5-5
j_gene: TRBJ2-7
CDR3aa: CASSFQGWEQYF

len: 16
v_gene: TRBV7-9
j_gene: TRBJ2-1
CDR3aa: CASSPWDSTEDNEQFF

len: 16
v_gene: TRBV5-1
j_gene: TRBJ2-7
CDR3aa: CASSFYTTGGPNEQYF

len: 13
v_gene: TRBV7-2
j_gene: TRBJ2-1
CDR3aa: CASRNSGSYEQFF

len: 14
v_gene: TRBV7-9
j_gene: TRBJ2-5
CDR3aa: CASSSLGSLETQYF

len: 14
v_gene: TRBV2
j_gene: TRBJ1-2
CDR3aa: CASSPGRTDTGYTF

len: 15
v_gene: TRBV10-3
j_gene: TRBJ1-2
CDR3aa: CAISGTPGQEQSYTF

len: 15
v_gene: TRBV9
j_gene: TRBJ2-7
CDR3aa: CASSVGEGAIDEQYF

len: 15
v_gene: TRBV19
j_gene: TRBJ2-7
CDR3aa: CASSIDGRPTYEQYF

len: 12
v_gene: TRBV7-6
j_gene: TRBJ2-7
CDR3aa: CASSLATGEQYF

len: 14
v_gene: TRBV7-9
j_gene: TRBJ1-3
CDR3aa: CATTPGVGGNTIYF

len: 13
v_gene: TRBV7-2
j_gene: TRBJ1-2
CDR3aa: CASSHGRGYGHTF

len: 14
v_gene: TRBV2
j_gene: TRBJ2-7
CDR3aa: CASLAGPTSHEQYF

len: 13
v_gene: TRBV11-2
j_gene: TRBJ1-1
CDR3aa: CASSFSSDTEAFF

len: 15
v_gene: TRBV10-3
j_gene: TRBJ1-2
CDR3aa: CAISESRESNYGYTF

len: 12
v_gene: TRBV28
j_gene: TRBJ1-1
CDR3aa: CASRDRDTEAFF

len: 12
v_gene: TRBV5-8
j_gene: TRBJ1-5
CDR3aa: CASSLGNQPQHF

len: 19
v_gene: TRBV5-1
j_gene: TRBJ2-3
CDR3aa: CASSSDLIITGAGADTQYF

len: 14
v_gene: TRBV30
j_gene: TRBJ1-2
CDR3aa: CAWSVQSEGNGYTF

len: 15
v_gene: TRBV27
j_gene: TRBJ2-1
CDR3aa: CASSPRRSSYNEQFF

len: 13
v_gene: TRBV5-1
j_gene: TRBJ2-7
CDR3aa: CASSRTDRGEQYF

len: 16
v_gene: TRBV6-6
j_gene: TRBJ1-2
CDR3aa: CASTLWTPQVNYGYTF

len: 14
v_gene: TRBV5-1
j_gene: TRBJ2-7
CDR3aa: CASSLGQGLREQYF

len: 15
v_gene: TRBV7-8
j_gene: TRBJ2-7
CDR3aa: CASSLVRRKAGEQYF

len: 12
v_gene: TRBV4-1
j_gene: TRBJ2-1
CDR3aa: CASSQDQRAQFF

len: 15
v_gene: TRBV18
j_gene: TRBJ1-1
CDR3aa: CASSPLGHFNTEAFF

len: 13
v_gene: TRBV18
j_gene: TRBJ2-2
CDR3aa: CASSPQHGGELFF

len: 12
v_gene: TRBV7-2
j_gene: TRBJ1-2
CDR3aa: CASSPTGALGAF

len: 14
v_gene: TRBV5-6
j_gene: TRBJ2-1
CDR3aa: CASSTRELYNEQFF

len: 15
v_gene: TRBV18
j_gene: TRBJ2-7
CDR3aa: CASSPPLRVGYEQYF

len: 13
v_gene: TRBV10-2
j_gene: TRBJ2-1
CDR3aa: CATKGLAANEQFF

len: 15
v_gene: TRBV7-2
j_gene: TRBJ2-5
CDR3aa: CASSLEGRIQETQYF

len: 12
v_gene: TRBV28
j_gene: TRBJ2-1
CDR3aa: CATLAGINEQFF

len: 15
v_gene: TRBV19
j_gene: TRBJ2-1
CDR3aa: CASSEWLAGLNEQFF